This T cell receptor beta chain was retrieved from a study of cytomegalovirus exposure and HLA in healthy donors. Overall study findings and caveats: The study designated roughly 150 TCR beta chains cytomegalovirus-associated. Clusters of TCRs from the first cohort tended to co-occur in the approximately 120 validation repertoires (as a later analysis found). Reportedly, cytomegalovirus status was diagnosed with high sensitivity and specificity.

For this clone: Antigen specificity is unknown.

TCRdb's table, derived via immunoSEQ multiplex PCR, lists solely in-frame clones and lacks some. Seen here are about 330,000 clones, roughly 87% observed once, and the top ten hold over 1%. The source material was PBMCs. The origin of this receptor is a woman aged 30 to 39 in good health and CMV-seropositive.

CDR3 bases: TGTGCCAGCAGTTTGGACAGGCTTCACAATCAGCCCCAGCATTTT. Protein sequence: CASSLDRLHNQPQHF. The chain has TRBV27 and TRBJ1-5; 7 positions agree with TRBD1. The V gene's germline CDR1 is MNHEY and CDR2 SMNVEV (reference sequence). Unmatched junction bases numbered 5, after V lost 3 bases and J lost 3 bases. The CDR3 runs 15 residues.